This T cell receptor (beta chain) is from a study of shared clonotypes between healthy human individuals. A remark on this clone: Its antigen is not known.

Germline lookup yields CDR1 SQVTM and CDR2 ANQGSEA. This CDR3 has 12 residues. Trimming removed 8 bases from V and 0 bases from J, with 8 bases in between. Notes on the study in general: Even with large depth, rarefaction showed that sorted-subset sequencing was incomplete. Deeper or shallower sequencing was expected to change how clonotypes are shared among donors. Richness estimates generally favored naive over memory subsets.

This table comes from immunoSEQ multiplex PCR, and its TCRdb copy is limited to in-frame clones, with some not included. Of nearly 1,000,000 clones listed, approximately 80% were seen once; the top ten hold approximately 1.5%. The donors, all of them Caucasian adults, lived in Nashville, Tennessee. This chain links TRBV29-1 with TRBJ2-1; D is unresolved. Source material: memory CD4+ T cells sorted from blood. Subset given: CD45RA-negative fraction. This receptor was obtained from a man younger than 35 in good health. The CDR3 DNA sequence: TGCAGCCATTCCAGCTCCTACAATGAGCAGTTCTTC. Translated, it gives CSHSSSYNEQFF.